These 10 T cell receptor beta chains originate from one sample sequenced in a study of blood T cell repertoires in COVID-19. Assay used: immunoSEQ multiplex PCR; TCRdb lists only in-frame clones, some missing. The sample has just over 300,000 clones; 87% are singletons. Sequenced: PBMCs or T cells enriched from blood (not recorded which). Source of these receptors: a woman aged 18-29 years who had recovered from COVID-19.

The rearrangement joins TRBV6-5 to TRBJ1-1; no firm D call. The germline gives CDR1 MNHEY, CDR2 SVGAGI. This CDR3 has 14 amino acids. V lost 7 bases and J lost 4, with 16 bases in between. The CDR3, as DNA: TGTGCCAGCACCGTCCCCGGGGAGAGCACTGAAGCTTTCTTT. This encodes CASTVPGESTEAFF.

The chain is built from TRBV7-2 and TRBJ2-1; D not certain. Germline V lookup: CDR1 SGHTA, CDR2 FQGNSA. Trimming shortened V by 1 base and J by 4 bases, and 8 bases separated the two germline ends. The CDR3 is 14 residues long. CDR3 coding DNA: TGTGCCAGCAGCTTAGAACTCCCGTACAATGAGCAGTTCTTC. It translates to CASSLELPYNEQFF. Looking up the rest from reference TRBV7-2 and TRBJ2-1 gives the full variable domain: GAGVSQSPSNKVTEKGKDVELRCDPISGHTALYWYRQSLGQGLEFLIYFQGNSAPDKSGLPSDRFSAERTGGSVSTLTIQRTQQEDSAVYLCASSLELPYNEQFFGPGTRLTVL.

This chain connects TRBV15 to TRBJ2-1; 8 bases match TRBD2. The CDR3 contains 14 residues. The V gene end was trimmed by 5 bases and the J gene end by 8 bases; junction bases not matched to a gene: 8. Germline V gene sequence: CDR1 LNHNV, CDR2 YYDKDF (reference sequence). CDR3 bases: TGTGCCACCAGCGGGAAGCGGGAGCTTGATGAGCAGTTCTTC. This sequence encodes CATSGKRELDEQFF.

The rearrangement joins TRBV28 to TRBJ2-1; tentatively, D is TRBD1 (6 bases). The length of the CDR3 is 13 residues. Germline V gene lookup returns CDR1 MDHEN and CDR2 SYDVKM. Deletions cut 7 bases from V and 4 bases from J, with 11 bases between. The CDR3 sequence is CASKRTEYNEQFF. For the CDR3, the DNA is TGTGCCAGCAAAAGGACAGAGTACAATGAGCAGTTCTTC.

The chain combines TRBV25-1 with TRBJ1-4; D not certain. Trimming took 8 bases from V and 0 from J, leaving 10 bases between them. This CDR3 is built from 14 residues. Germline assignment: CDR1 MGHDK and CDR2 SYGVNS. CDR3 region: CASSPTSTNEKLFF. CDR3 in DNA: TGTGCCAGCTCCCCCACATCAACTAATGAAAAACTGTTTTTT.

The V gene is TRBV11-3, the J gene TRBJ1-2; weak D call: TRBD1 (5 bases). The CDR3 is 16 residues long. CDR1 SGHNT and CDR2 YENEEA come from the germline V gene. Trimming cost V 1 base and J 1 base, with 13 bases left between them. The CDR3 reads CASSLGGGASNYGYTF. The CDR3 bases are TGTGCCAGCAGCTTAGGTGGAGGGGCAAGTAACTATGGCTACACCTTC.

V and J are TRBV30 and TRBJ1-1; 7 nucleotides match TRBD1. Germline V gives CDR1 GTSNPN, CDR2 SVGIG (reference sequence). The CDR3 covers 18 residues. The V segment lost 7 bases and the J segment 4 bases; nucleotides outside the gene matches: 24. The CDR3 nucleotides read TGTGCCTCAATAGCCCTAGGACAGGTGCGGAGAGGGAGCACTGAAGCTTTCTTT. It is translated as CASIALGQVRRGSTEAFF.

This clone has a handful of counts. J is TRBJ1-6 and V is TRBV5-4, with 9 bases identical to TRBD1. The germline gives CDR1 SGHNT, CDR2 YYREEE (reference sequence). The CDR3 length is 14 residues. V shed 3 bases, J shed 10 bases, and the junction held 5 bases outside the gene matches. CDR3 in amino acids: CASSSGTGFSPLHF. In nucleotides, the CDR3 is TGTGCCAGCAGCTCCGGGACAGGGTTCTCACCCCTCCACTTT.

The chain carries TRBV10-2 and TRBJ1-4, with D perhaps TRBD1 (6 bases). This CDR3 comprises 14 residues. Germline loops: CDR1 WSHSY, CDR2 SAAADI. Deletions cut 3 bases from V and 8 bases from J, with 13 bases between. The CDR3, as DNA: TGCGCCAGCAGTGACTCGCAGGGGACGGAAAAACTGTTTTTT. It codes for CASSDSQGTEKLFF.

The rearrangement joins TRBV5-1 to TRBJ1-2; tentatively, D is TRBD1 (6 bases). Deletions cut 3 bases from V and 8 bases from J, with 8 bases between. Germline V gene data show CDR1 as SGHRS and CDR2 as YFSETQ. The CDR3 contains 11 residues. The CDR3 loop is CASSSGAGYTF. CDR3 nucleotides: TGCGCCAGCAGCTCAGGGGCCGGCTACACCTTC. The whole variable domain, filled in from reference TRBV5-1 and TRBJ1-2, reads KAGVTQTPRYLIKTRGQQVTLSCSPISGHRSVSWYQQTPGQGLQFLFEYFSETQRNKGNFPGRFSGRQFSNSRSEMNVSTLELGDSALYLCASSSGAGYTFGSGTRLTVV.